The T cell receptor (beta chain) under discussion was sequenced for a study of somatic mutations in cytotoxic T cells in rheumatoid arthritis. Data came from immunoSEQ multiplex PCR; TCRdb stores just in-frame clones and leaves some out. This repertoire shows tens of thousands of clones, more than 80% found once; its top ten account for roughly 3.1%. Healthy controls were blood donors with median age approximately 56 years (range roughly 21-70) and more than 45% female. As concerns this clone: Its antigen remains unknown.

Study-wide results and caveats: Some patients, about an eighth of the roughly 65, had a largest CD8+ clone that exceeded 20% of CD8+ cells. Clonality of CD8+ cells rose with age in rheumatoid arthritis patients but not healthy controls.

Sequenced input: CD8+ T cells sorted from blood. The sequence was obtained from a man aged 35-49 years in good health.

Here the CDR3 DNA reads TGTGCCAGCAGCTTTCGGGACAGGGCCATCTATGGCTACACCTTC. Its translation is CASSFRDRAIYGYTF. This chain joins TRBV7-8 and TRBJ1-2; 9 nucleotides align to TRBD1. The CDR3 length is 15 residues. V was pared by 3 bases and J by 4 bases, with 6 bases of the junction left unmatched. In germline, CDR1 is SGHVS, CDR2 FQNEAQ.